This T cell receptor (beta chain) emerged from a study of graft-versus-host responses after intestinal transplantation. Regarding the study as a whole: Maximum circulating GvH clone levels tracked with early post-transplant HvG decreases.

Remarks on this clone: As yet, its antigen is unknown.

Clones were sequenced by immunoSEQ multiplex PCR, and TCRdb holds only the in-frame ones, with some missing. The top ten clones hold approximately 0.28% of a sample with under 95,000 clones, 88% of them seen once. Unmatched junction bases numbered 15, after V lost 5 bases and J lost 7 bases. Germline values: CDR1 LNHDA, CDR2 SQIVND (reference sequence). The CDR3 is 17 amino acids. The genes are TRBV19 and TRBJ2-2; 8 bases line up with TRBD1. Sample: unstimulated CD4+ T cells sorted from spleen or lymph node cells, taken before transplant. The source is a human donor who was the organ donor for an intestinal transplant. CDR3 amino acids: CASSPGQVVFRGGELFF. The CDR3, as DNA: TGTGCCAGTAGTCCGGGACAGGTTGTTTTCAGGGGCGGGGAGCTGTTTTTT.